The T cell receptor beta chain described here comes from a study of OX40 agonist ivuxolimab in advanced cancers. The CDR3 has 13 residues. V shed 1 base and J shed 6 bases, with 9 bases lying between them. Germline-derived CDR1 and CDR2 are LGHNA and YNFKEQ. Generated by immunoSEQ multiplex PCR, the TCRdb table keeps only in-frame clones and is missing some. The sample gives 70,000 to 95,000 clones, approximately 85% of which show up once; over 4% is in the top ten. The receptor was derived from an adult with an advanced solid tumor such as melanoma, head and neck, liver or kidney cancer. The rearrangement uses TRBV4-2 and TRBJ1-1; the D is unclear. Material: CD4+ or CD8+ T cells sorted from blood, obtained in a trial of the OX40 agonist ivuxolimab. The CDR3 DNA sequence: TGTGCCAGCAGCCAAGTGGCAGAACCTGAAGCTTTCTTT. Its translation: CASSQVAEPEAFF.